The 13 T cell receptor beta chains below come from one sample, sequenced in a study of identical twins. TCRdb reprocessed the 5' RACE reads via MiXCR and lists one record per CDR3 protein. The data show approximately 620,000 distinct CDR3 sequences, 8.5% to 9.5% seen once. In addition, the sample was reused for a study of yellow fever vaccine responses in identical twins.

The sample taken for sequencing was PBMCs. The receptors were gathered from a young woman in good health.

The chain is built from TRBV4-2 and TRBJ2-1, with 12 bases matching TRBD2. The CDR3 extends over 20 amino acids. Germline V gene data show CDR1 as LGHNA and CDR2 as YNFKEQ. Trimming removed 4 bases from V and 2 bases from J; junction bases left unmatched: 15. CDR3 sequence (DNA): TGTGCCAGCAGCCCGAGAAGAAGACTAGCGGGGGTGTGGACCTACAATGAGCAGTTCTTC. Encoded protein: CASSPRRRLAGVWTYNEQFF.

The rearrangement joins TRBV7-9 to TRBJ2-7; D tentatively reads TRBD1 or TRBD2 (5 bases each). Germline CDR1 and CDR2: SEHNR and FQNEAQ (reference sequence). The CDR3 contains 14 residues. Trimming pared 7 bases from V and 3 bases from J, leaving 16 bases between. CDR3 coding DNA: TGTGCCAGCACCCAAAGGGACGGCAACTACGAGCAGTACTTC. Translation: CASTQRDGNYEQYF.

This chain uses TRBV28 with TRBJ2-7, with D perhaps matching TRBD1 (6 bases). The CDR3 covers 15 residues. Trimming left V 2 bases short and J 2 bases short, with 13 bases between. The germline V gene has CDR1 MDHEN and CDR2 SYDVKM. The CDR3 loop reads CASSLAPEGAYEQYF. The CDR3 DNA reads TGTGCCAGCAGTTTAGCCCCCGAGGGGGCCTACGAGCAGTACTTC.

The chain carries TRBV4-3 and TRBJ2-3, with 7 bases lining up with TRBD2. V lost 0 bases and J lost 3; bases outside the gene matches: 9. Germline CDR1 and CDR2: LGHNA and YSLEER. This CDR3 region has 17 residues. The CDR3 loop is CASSQEAGRRVTDTQYF. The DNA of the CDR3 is TGCGCCAGCAGCCAAGAGGCCGGGAGGCGAGTGACAGATACGCAGTATTTT.

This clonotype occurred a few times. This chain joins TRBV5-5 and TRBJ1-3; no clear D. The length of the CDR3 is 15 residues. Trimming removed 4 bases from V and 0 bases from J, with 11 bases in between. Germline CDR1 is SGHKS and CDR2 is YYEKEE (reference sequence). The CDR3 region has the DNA TGTGCCAGCAGCGCTCAACAGAGCTCTGGAAACACCATATATTTT. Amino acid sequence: CASSAQQSSGNTIYF.

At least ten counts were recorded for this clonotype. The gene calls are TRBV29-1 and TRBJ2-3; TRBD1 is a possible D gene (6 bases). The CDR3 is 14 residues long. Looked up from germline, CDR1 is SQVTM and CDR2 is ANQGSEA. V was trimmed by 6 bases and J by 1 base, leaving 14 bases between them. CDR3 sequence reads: CSVFIGGGTDTQYF. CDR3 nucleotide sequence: TGCAGCGTCTTCATAGGGGGAGGCACAGATACGCAGTATTTT.

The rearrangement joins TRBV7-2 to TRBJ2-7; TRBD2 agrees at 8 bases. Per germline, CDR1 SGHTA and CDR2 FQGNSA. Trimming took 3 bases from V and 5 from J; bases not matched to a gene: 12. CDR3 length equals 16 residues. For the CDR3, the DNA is TGTGCCAGCAGCTTCCCGGGACTAGGGCCTTTTAACGAGCAGTACTTC. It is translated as CASSFPGLGPFNEQYF.

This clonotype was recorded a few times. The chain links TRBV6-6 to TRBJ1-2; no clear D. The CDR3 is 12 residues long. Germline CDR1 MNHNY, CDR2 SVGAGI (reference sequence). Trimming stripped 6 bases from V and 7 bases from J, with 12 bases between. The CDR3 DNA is TGTGCCAGCAGCCTCGTTAGCTCTGGCTACACCTTC. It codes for CASSLVSSGYTF.

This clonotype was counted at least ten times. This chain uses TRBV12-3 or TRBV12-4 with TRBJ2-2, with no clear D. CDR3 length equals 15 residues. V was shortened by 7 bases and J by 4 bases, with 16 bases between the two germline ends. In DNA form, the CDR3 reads TGTGCCAGCATACCACAGAATGGGATCACCGGGGAGCTGTTTTTT. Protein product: CASIPQNGITGELFF.

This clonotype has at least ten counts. The CDR3, as DNA: TGTGCCAGCAGCGTAGGGATCCTAGCTGGGTCGGATACGCAGTATTTT. Residues: CASSVGILAGSDTQYF. V and J are TRBV9 and TRBJ2-3, with D maybe TRBD2 (5 bases). The germline V gene has CDR1 SGDLS and CDR2 YYNGEE. V lost 0 bases and J 6 bases, leaving 17 bases between the germline ends. The CDR3 spans 16 residues.

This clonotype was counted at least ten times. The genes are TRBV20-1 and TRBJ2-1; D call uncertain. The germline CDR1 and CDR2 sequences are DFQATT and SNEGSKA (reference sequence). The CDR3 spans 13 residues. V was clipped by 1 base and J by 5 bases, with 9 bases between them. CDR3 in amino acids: CSARVLRDNEQFF. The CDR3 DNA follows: TGCAGTGCTAGAGTACTTAGGGACAATGAGCAGTTCTTC.

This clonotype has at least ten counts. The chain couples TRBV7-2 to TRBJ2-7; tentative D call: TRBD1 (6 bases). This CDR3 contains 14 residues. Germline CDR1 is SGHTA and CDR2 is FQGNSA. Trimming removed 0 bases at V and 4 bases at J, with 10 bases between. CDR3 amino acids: CASSLAQGLYEQYF. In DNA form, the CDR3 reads TGTGCCAGCAGCTTAGCTCAGGGGTTGTACGAGCAGTACTTC.

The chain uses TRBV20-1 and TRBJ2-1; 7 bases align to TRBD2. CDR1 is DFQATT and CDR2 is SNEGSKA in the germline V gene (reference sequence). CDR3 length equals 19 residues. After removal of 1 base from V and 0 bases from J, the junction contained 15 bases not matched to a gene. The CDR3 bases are TGCAGTGCTAGAGGGCGTAAGAGCGCTAGCGGAAACTCCTACAATGAGCAGTTCTTC. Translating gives CSARGRKSASGNSYNEQFF.